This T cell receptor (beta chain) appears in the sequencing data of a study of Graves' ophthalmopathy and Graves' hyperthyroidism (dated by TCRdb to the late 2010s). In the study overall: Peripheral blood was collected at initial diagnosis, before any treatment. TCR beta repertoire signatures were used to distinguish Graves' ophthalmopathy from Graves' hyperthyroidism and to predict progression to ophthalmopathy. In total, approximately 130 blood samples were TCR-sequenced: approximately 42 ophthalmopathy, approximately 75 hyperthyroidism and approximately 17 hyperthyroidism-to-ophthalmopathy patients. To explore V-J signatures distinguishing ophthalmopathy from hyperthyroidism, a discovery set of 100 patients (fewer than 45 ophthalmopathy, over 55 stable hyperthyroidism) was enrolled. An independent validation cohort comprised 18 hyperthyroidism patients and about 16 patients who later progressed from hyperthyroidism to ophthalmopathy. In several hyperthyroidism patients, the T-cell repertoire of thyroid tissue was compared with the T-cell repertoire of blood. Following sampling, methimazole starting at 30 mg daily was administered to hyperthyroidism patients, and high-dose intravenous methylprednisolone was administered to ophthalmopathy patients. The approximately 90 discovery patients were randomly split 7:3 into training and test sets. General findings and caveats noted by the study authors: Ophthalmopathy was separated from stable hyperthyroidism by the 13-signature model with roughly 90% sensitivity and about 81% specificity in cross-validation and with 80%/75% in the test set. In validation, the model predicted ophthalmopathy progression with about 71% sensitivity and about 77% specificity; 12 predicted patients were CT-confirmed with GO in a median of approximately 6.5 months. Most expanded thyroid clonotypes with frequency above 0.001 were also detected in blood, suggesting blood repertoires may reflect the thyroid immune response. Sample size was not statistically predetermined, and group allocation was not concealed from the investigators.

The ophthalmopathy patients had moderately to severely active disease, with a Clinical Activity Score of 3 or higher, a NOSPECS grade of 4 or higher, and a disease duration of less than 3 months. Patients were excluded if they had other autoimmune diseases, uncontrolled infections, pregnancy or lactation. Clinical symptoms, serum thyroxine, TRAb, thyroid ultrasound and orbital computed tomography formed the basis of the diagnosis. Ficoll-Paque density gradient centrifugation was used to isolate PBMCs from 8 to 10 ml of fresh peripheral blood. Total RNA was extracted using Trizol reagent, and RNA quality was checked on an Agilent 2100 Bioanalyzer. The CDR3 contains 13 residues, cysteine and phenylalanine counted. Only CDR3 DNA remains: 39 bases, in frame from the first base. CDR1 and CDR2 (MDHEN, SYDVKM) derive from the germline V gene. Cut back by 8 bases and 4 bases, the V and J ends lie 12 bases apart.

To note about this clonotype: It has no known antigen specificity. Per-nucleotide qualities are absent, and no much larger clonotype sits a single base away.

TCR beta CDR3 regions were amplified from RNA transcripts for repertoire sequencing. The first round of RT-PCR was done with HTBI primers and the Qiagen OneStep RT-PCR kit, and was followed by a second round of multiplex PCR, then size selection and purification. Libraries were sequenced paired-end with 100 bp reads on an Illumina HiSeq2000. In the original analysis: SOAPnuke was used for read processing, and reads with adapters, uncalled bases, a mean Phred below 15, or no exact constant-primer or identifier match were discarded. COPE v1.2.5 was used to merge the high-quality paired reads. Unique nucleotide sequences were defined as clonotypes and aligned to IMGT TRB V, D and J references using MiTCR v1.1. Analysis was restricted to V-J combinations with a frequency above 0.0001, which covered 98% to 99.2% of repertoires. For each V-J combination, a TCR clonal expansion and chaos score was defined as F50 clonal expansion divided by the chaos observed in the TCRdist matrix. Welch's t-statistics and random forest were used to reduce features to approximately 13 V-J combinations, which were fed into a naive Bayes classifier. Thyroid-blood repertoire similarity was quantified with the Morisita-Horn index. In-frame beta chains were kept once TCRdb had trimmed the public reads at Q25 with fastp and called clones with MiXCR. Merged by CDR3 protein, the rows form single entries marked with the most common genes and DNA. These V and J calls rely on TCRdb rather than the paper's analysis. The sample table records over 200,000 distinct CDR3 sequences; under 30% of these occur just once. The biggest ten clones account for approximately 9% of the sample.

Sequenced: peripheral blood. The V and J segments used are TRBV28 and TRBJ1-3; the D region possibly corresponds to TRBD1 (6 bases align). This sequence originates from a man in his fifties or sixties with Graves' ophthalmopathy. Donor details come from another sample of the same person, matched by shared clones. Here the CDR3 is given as CASYTGSGNTIYF. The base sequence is TGTGCCAGCTACACAGGGAGCGGAAACACCATATATTTT.